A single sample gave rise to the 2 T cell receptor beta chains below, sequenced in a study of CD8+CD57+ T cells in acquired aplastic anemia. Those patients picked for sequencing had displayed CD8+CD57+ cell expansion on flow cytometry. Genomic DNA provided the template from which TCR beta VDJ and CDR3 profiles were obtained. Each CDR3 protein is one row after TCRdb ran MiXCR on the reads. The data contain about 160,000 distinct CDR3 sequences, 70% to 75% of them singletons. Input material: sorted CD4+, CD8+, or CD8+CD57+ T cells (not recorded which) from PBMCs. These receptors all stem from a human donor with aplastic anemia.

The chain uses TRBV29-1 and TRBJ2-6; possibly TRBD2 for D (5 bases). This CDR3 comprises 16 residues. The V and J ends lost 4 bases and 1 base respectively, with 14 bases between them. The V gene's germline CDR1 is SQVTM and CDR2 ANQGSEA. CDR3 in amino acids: CSVVYAGGSGANVLTF. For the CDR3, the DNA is TGCAGCGTTGTTTATGCGGGCGGGTCTGGGGCCAACGTCCTGACTTTC.

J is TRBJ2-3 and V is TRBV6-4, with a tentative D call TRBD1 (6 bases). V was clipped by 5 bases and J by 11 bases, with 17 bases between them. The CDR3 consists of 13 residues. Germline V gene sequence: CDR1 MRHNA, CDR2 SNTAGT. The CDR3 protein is CASSLRDNNEQYF. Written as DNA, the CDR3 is TGTGCCAGCAGTCTTCGGGACAACAATGAGCAGTATTTT.